This T cell receptor (beta chain) was profiled in a study of T cell clonality in common variable immunodeficiency. Study conclusions and caveats: Reportedly, TCR beta sequences from common variable immunodeficiency showed fewer deletions and N-nucleotide insertions.

The repertoire was sequenced with immunoSEQ multiplex PCR; TCRdb's copy has only in-frame clones and lacks some. The data list 14,000 or so clones, none observed once; 7% to 9.5% falls to the top ten. As for this clone: Its antigen is unknown. The CDR3 end falls 3 residues outside the read, so it is completed with the germline J gene.

Germline V CDR1 and CDR2: SGHTA, FQGTGA. V was clipped by 5 bases and J by 4 bases, with 13 bases between them. The CDR3 runs 14 residues. The chain is built from TRBV7-3 and TRBJ2-3, with D perhaps matching TRBD2 (5 bases). The specimen sequenced was peripheral blood mononuclear cells. This receptor was taken from a human donor with common variable immunodeficiency. CDR3 in amino acids: CASSPKDYADTQYF. The CDR3 bases that were read are TGTGCCAGCAGCCCTAAAGACTATGCAGATACG.